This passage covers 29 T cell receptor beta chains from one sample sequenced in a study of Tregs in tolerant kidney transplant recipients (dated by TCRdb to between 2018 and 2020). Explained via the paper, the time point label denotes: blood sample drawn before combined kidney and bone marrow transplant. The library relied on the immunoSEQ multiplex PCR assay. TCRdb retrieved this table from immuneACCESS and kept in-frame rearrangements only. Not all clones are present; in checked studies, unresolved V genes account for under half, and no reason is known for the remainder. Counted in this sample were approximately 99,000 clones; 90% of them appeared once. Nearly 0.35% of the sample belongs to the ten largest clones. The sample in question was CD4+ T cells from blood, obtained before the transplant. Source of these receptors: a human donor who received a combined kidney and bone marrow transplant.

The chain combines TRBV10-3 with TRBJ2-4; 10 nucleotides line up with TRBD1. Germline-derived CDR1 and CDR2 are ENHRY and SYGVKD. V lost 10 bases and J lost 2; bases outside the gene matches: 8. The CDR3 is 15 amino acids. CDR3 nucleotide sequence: TGTGCCACCGACCCGGGACAGGGGACCAAAAACATTCAGTACTTC. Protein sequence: CATDPGQGTKNIQYF.

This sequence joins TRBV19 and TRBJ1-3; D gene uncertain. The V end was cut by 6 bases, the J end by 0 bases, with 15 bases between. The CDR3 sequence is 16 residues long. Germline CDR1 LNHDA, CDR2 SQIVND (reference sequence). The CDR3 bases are TGTGCCAGTAGCGTCACAGTTACGGCCTCTGGAAACACCATATATTTT. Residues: CASSVTVTASGNTIYF.

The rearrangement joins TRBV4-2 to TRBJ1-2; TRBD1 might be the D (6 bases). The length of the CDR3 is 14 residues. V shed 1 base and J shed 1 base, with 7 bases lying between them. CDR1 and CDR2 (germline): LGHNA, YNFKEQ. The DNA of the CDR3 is TGTGCCAGCAGCCAAGCAGGGGATAACTATGGCTACACCTTC. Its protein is CASSQAGDNYGYTF.

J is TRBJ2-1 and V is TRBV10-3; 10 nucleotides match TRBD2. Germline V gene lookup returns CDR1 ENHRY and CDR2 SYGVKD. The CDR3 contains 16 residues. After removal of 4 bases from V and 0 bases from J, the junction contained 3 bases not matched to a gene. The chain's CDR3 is CAISVTSGISYNEQFF. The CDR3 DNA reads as TGTGCCATCAGTGTTACTAGCGGGATCTCCTACAATGAGCAGTTCTTC.

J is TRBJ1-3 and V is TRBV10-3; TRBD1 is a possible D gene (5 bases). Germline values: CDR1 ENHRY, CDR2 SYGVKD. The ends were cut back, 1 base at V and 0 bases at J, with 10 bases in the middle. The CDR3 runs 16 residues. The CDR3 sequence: CAISEFPGGSGNTIYF. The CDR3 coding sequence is TGTGCCATCAGTGAGTTCCCCGGGGGCTCTGGAAACACCATATATTTT.

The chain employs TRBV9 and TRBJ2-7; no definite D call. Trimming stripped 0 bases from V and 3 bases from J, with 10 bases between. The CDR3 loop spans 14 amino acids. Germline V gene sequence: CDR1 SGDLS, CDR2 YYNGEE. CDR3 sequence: CASSVGTNSYEQYF. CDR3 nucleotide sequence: TGTGCCAGCAGCGTAGGTACAAACAGCTACGAGCAGTACTTC.

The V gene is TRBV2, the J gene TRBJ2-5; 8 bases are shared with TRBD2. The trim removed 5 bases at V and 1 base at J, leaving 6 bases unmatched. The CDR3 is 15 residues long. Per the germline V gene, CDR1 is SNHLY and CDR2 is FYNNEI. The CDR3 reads CASSNRGGPQETQYF. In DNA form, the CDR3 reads TGTGCCAGCAGTAACCGGGGGGGGCCCCAAGAGACCCAGTACTTC. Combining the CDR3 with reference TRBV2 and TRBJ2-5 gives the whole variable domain EPEVTQTPSHQVTQMGQEVILRCVPISNHLYFYWYRQILGQKVEFLVSFYNNEISEKSEIFDDQFSVERPDGSNFTLKIRSTKLEDSAMYFCASSNRGGPQETQYFGPGTRLLVL.

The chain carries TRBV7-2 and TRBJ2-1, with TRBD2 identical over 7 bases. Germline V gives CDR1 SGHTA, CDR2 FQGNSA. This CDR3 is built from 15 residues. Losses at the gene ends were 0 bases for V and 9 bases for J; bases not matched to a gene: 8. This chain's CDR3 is CASSLAPSGAGEQFF. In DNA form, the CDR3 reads TGTGCCAGCAGCTTAGCCCCCAGCGGGGCGGGTGAGCAGTTCTTC.

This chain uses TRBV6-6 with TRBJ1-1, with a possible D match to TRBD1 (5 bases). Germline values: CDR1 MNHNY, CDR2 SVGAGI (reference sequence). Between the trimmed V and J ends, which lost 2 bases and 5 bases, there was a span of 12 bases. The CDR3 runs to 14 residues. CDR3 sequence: CASSYRGEGTEAFF. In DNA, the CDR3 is TGTGCCAGCAGTTACAGGGGTGAAGGGACTGAAGCTTTCTTT.

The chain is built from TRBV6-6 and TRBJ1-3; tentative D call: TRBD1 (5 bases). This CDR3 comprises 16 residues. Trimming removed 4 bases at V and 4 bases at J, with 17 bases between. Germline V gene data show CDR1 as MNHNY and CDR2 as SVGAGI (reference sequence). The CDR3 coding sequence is TGTGCCAGCAGTTCCACAGGTCGGGCGTTCGGAAACACCATATATTTT. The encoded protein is CASSSTGRAFGNTIYF.

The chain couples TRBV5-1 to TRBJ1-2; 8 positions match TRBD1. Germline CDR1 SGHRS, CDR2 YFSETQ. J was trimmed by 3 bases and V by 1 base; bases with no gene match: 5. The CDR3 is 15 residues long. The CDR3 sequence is CASSLYGQGDYGYTF. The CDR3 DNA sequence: TGCGCCAGCAGCTTGTATGGACAGGGTGACTATGGCTACACCTTC.

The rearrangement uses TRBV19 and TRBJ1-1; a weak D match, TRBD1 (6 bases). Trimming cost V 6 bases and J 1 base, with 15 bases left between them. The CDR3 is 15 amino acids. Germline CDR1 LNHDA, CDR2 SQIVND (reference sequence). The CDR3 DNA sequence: TGTGCCAGTAGCCCCCCAGGGGCACCGAACACTGAAGCTTTCTTT. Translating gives CASSPPGAPNTEAFF.

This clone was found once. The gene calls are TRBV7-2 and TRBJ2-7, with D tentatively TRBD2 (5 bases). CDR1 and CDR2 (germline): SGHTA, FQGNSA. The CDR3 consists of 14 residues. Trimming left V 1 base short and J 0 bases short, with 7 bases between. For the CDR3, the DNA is TGTGCCAGCAGCTTAGGAGGGAACTCCTACGAGCAGTACTTC. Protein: CASSLGGNSYEQYF. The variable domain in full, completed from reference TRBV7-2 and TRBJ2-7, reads GAGVSQSPSNKVTEKGKDVELRCDPISGHTALYWYRQSLGQGLEFLIYFQGNSAPDKSGLPSDRFSAERTGGSVSTLTIQRTQQEDSAVYLCASSLGGNSYEQYFGPGTRLTVT.

Here the CDR3 reads CASSYSQEGYEQYF. The CDR3 nucleotides read TGTGCCAGCAGTTACTCTCAGGAAGGCTACGAGCAGTACTTC. The V call is TRBV6-6, the J call TRBJ2-7; D gene ambiguous. Germline CDR1 is MNHNY and CDR2 is SVGAGI (reference sequence). This CDR3 spans 14 amino acids. Deletions cut 0 bases from V and 3 bases from J, with 9 bases between.

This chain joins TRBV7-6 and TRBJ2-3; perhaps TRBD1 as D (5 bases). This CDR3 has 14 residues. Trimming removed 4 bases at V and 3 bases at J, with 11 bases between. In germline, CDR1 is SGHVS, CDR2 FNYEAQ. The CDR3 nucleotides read TGTGCCAGCAGCTCTGGCAGGGCGACAGATACGCAGTATTTT. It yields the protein CASSSGRATDTQYF.

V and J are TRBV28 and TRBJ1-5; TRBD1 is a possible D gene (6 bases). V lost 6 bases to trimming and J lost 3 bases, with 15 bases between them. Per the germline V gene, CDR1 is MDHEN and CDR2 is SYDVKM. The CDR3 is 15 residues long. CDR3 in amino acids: CASSLPQGYNQPQHF. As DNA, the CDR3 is TGTGCCAGCAGCCTCCCACAGGGTTACAATCAGCCCCAGCATTTT.

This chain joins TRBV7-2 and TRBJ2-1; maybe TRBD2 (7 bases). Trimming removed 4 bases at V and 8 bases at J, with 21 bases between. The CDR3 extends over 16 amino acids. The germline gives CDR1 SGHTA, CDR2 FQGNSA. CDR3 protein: CASSYTLQKGGDEQFF. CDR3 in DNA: TGTGCCAGCAGCTATACCCTCCAGAAAGGGGGGGATGAGCAGTTCTTC.

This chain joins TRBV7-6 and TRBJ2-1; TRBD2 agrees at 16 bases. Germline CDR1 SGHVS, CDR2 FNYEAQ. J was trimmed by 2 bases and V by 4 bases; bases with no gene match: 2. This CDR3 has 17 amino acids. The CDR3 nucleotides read TGTGCCAGCAGCTCTGGGACTAGCGGGAGGGCCTACAATGAGCAGTTCTTC. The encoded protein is CASSSGTSGRAYNEQFF.

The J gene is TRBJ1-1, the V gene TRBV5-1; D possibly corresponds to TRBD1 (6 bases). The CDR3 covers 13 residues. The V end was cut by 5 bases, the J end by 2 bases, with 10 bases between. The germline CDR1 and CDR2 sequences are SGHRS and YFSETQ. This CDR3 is CASRKGDNTEAFF. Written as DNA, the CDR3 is TGCGCCAGCAGAAAGGGGGATAACACTGAAGCTTTCTTT.

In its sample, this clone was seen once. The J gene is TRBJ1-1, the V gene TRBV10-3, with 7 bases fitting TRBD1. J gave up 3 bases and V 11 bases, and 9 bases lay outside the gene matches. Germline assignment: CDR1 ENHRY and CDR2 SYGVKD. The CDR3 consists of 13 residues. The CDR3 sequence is CALRGTEDTEAFF. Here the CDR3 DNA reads TGTGCCCTACGCGGGACAGAGGACACTGAAGCTTTCTTT.

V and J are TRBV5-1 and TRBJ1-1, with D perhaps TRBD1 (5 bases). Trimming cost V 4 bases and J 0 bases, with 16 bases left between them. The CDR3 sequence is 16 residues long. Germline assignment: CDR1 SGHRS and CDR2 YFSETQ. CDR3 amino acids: CASSLTPGLLNTEAFF. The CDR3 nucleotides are TGCGCCAGCAGCCTTACCCCAGGGCTGCTGAACACTGAAGCTTTCTTT.

The CDR3 loop reads CASSPRRQFTGELFF. As DNA, the CDR3 is TGTGCCAGCAGTCCCCGACGACAGTTTACCGGGGAGCTGTTTTTT. The J gene is TRBJ2-2, the V gene TRBV6-6, with D possibly matching TRBD1 (5 bases). Trimming cost V 5 bases and J 5 bases, with 15 bases left between them. Germline-derived CDR1 and CDR2 are MNHNY and SVGAGI (reference sequence). The CDR3 runs to 15 residues.

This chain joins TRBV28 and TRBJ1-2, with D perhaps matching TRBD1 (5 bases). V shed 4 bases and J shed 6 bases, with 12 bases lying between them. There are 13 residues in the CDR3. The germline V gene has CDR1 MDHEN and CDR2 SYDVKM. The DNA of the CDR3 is TGTGCCAGCAGTTCAGGGCCCCGGCATGGCTACACCTTC. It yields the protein CASSSGPRHGYTF.

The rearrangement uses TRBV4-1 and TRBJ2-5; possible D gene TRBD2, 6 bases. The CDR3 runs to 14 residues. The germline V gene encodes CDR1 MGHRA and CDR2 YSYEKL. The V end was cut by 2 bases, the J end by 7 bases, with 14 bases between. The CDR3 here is CASSQLTSLPTQYF. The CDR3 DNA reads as TGCGCCAGCAGCCAACTTACTAGCCTCCCGACCCAGTACTTC.

The CDR3 sequence: CASSRDRAGGQETQYF. In DNA form, the CDR3 reads TGCGCCAGCAGCCGCGATCGGGCGGGGGGTCAAGAGACCCAGTACTTC. The chain uses TRBV5-1 and TRBJ2-5; 8 bases map to TRBD2. V was clipped by 4 bases and J by 2 bases; unmatched bases: 10. CDR3 length: 16 amino acids. Germline V gene sequence: CDR1 SGHRS, CDR2 YFSETQ.

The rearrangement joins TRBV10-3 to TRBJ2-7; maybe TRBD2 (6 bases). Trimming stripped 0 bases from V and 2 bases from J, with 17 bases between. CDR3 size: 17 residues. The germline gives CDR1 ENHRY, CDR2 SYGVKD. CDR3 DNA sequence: TGTGCCATCAGTGAGTCTTCGCGGGGACTCATCCCCTACGAGCAGTACTTC. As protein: CAISESSRGLIPYEQYF.

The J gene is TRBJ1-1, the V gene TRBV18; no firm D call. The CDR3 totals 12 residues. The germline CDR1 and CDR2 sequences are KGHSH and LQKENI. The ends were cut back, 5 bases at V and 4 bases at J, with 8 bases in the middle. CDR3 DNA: TGTGCCAGCTCAAACCTAGGCACTGAAGCTTTCTTT. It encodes CASSNLGTEAFF.

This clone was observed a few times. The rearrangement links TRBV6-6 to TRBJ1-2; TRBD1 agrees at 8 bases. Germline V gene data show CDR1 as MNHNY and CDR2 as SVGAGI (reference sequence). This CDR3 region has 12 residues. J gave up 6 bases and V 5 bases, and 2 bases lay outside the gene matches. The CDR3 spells CASSPQGDGYTF. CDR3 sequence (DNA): TGTGCCAGCAGTCCACAGGGGGATGGCTACACCTTC.

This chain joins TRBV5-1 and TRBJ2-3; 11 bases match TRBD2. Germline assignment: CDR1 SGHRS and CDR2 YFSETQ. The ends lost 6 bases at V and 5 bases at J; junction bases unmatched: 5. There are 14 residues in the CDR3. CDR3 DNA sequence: TGCGCCAGCAATAGCGGGAGGGCCAAAGATACGCAGTATTTT. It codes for CASNSGRAKDTQYF.